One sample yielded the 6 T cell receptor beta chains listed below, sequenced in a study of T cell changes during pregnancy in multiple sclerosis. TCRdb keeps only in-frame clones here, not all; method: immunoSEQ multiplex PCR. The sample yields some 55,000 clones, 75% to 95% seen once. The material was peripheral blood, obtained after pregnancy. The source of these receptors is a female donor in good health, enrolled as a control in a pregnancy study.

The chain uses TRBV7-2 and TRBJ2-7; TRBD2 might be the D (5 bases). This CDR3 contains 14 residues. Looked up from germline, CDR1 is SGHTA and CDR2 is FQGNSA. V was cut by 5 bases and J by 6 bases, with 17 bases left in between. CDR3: CASSHGPSEGEQYF. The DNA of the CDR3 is TGTGCCAGCAGCCATGGTCCCTCAGAGGGCGAGCAGTACTTC.

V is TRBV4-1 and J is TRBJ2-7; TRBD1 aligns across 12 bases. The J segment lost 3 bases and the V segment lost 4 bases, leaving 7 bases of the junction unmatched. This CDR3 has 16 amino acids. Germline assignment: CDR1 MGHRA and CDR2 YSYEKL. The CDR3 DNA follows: TGCGCCAGCAGCCCCCAGGGGACAGGGGGCATCTACGAGCAGTACTTC. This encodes CASSPQGTGGIYEQYF.

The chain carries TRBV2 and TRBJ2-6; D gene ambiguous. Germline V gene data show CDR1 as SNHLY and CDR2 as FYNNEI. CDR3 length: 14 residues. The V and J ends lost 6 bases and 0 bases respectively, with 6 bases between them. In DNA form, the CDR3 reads TGTGCCAGCAGGGAACGCTCTGGGGCCAACGTCCTGACTTTC. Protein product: CASRERSGANVLTF.

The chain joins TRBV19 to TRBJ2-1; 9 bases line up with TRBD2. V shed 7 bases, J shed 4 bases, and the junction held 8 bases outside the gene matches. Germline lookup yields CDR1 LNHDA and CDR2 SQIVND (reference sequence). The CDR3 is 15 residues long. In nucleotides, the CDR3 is TGTGCCAGTACCCACGGAGCGGGAGGATACAATGAGCAGTTCTTC. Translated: CASTHGAGGYNEQFF.

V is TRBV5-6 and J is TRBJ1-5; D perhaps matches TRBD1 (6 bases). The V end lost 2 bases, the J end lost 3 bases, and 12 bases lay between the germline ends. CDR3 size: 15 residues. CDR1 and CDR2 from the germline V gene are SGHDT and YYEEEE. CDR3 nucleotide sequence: TGTGCCAGCAGCTTTCGACGGACAGTCAATCAGCCCCAGCATTTT. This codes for CASSFRRTVNQPQHF.

In DNA form, the CDR3 reads TGTGCCAGCAGTTACGGCCGTAATGAAAAACTGTTTTTT. It specifies CASSYGRNEKLFF. This chain connects TRBV6-5 to TRBJ1-4; the D is unclear. Germline CDR1 and CDR2: MNHEY and SVGAGI. Trimming took 2 bases from V and 4 from J, leaving 5 bases between them. This CDR3 is built from 13 residues.